The 6 T cell receptor beta chains below come from one sample, sequenced in a study of tumor-infiltrating lymphocytes in primary liver carcinoma. A primer matching the constant region was used to make TCR beta cDNA from 500 to 650 ng of total RNA. Three nested multiplex PCR rounds, a slightly modified ARM-PCR method, built the TCR beta libraries. With TRBV1-TRBV30 forward primers and a C-beta reverse primer, the first two PCR rounds were run for nine to eleven cycles each. Each CDR3 protein is one row after TCRdb ran MiXCR on the multiplex PCR reads. The data hold about 310,000 distinct CDR3 sequences, with 55% to 65% observed a single time. RNA was extracted from whole blood without cell sorting, alongside germline DNA. Material for sequencing was peripheral blood. The origin of the receptors is a man aged 35 to 55 with primary liver carcinoma and hepatitis B virus infection.

Notes on this clonotype: A much larger clone differs from this one at a single base, so this may be a read error. This rearrangement joins TRBV29-1 to TRBJ2-3; possibly TRBD2 for D (5 bases). This CDR3 comprises 12 residues. The germline V and J ends were trimmed by 3 bases and 2 bases, with 6 bases remaining between them. Germline values: CDR1 SQVTM, CDR2 ANQGSEA. CDR3 loop: CSVERDTDTQYF. The DNA for the CDR3 is TGCAGCGTTGAGAGGGACACAGATACGCAGTATTTT.

About this clonotype itself: It may be a read error: a sequence one base away is much more abundant. The chain links TRBV29-1 to TRBJ2-2; D gene ambiguous. Germline V gene sequence: CDR1 SQVTM, CDR2 ANQGSEA. This CDR3 has 14 amino acids. Written as DNA, the CDR3 is TGCAGCGTTGTTTCTTCTGGGAACATCGGGGAGCTGTTTTTT. Encoded protein: CSVVSSGNIGELFF.

Of note for this clonotype: A read error is possible here, since a much larger clone lies one base away. This chain joins TRBV10-3 and TRBJ2-5; D gene uncertain. Trimming removed 2 bases at V and 5 bases at J, with 12 bases between. Germline lookup yields CDR1 ENHRY and CDR2 SYGVKD. There are 14 residues in the CDR3. The CDR3 loop is CAISEPGVAETQYF. DNA for the CDR3: TGTGCCATCAGTGAGCCTGGGGTGGCGGAGACCCAGTACTTC.

V usage is TRBV6-5 and J usage is TRBJ2-3; D gene uncertain. Per germline, CDR1 MNHEY and CDR2 SVGAGI. This CDR3 has 16 amino acids. V was shortened by 3 bases and J by 1 base, with 14 bases between the two germline ends. CDR3 sequence (DNA): TGTGCCAGCAGTTATCCCCCTGACATGGGCACAGATACGCAGTATTTT. As protein: CASSYPPDMGTDTQYF.

This clonotype came up once. The rearrangement uses TRBV11-2 and TRBJ2-2; 7 nucleotides line up with TRBD2. The CDR3 is 16 amino acids. Trimming took 5 bases from V and 6 from J; bases not matched to a gene: 12. CDR1 SGHAT and CDR2 FQNNGV come from the germline V gene. The CDR3 loop reads CASSAGQGGQPGELFF. CDR3 nucleotide sequence: TGTGCCAGCAGCGCCGGTCAGGGAGGGCAACCCGGGGAGCTGTTTTTT.

Comment on this clonotype: A read error may account for a junction end that differs from germline. The rearrangement links TRBV28 to TRBJ2-7; D may be TRBD2 (5 bases). The CDR3 contains 15 residues. From germline, CDR1 is MDHEN and CDR2 SYDVKM. The CDR3 DNA sequence: TGTGCCAGGAGTTTTGGTAGCGCGCCTACCTACGAGCAGTACTTC. This codes for CARSFGSAPTYEQYF. Full variable domain (missing parts from reference TRBV28 and TRBJ2-7): DVKVTQSSRYLVKRTGEKVFLECVQDMDHENMFWYRQDPGLGLRLIYFSYDVKMKEKGDIPEGYSVSREKKERFSLILESASTNQTSMYLCARSFGSAPTYEQYFGPGTRLTVT.